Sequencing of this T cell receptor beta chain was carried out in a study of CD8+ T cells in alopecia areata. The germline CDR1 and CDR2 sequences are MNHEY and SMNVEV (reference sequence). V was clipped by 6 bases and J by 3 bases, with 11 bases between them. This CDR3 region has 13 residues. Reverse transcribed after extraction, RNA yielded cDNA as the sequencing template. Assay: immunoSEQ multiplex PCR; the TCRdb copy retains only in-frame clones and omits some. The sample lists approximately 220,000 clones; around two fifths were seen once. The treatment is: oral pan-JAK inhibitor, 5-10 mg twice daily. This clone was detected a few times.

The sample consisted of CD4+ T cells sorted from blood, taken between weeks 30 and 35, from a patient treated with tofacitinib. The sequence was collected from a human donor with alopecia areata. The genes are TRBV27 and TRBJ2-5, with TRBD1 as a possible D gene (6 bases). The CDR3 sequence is CASRGHLKETQYF. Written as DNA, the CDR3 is TGTGCCAGCAGGGGACACCTAAAAGAGACCCAGTACTTC.